This T cell receptor (beta chain) is from a study of metastatic and nonmetastatic thyroid tumors. Before thyroid surgery, none of the patients had received any treatment. The CDR3 has 13 residues. Germline CDR1 reads GTSNPN; CDR2 reads SVGIG (reference sequence). V dropped 2 bases and J dropped 4 bases, with 9 bases sitting between them. TCRdb ran MiXCR on the PCR reads. The table includes roughly 72,000 clones, around 18% detected once. The source of this sequence is a female donor with papillary thyroid cancer or a benign thyroid nodule (not recorded which). Some clones in this sample may be carry-over from other donors' samples. The rearrangement links TRBV30 to TRBJ1-5; D is undetermined. Source material: blood. In nucleotides, the CDR3 is TGTGCCTGGAGTAGGGAGGGAAATCAGCCCCAGCATTTT. This codes for CAWSREGNQPQHF.